The 12 T cell receptor beta chains below all came from one sample that was sequenced in a study of T cell responses to AZD1222 COVID-19 vaccine. This table comes from immunoSEQ multiplex PCR, and its TCRdb copy is limited to in-frame clones, with some not included. The data hold around 160,000 clones, with approximately 89% observed a single time. The sample in question was peripheral blood, obtained on day 0 of AZD1222 vaccination. The receptors here all came from an adult in good health.

The rearrangement links TRBV7-2 to TRBJ2-7, with a tentative D call TRBD2 (5 bases). The CDR3 is 14 amino acids. V was pared by 4 bases and J by 7 bases, with 17 bases between. CDR1 SGHTA and CDR2 FQGNSA come from the germline V gene. The CDR3, as DNA: TGTGCCAGCAGCTCGGGCCCTGATCCGGGGGAGCAGTACTTC. Protein: CASSSGPDPGEQYF.

V usage is TRBV7-2 and J usage is TRBJ2-7, with 8 bases matching TRBD2. Germline V lookup: CDR1 SGHTA, CDR2 FQGNSA. V was pared by 1 base and J by 5 bases, with 7 bases of the junction left unmatched. There are 15 residues in the CDR3. In nucleotides, the CDR3 is TGTGCCAGCAGCTTAGGATCGGGACTAGTCCACGAGCAGTACTTC. Translation: CASSLGSGLVHEQYF.

The chain combines TRBV28 with TRBJ2-5; no definite D call. With 3 bases removed from V and 1 base from J, the gap between germline ends came to 9 bases. CDR1 is MDHEN, CDR2 SYDVKM, per germline. The CDR3 has 14 residues. The CDR3 sequence: CASSLGQAQETQYF. Written as DNA, the CDR3 is TGTGCCAGCAGTTTGGGTCAGGCCCAAGAGACCCAGTACTTC. Looking up the rest from reference TRBV28 and TRBJ2-5 gives the full variable domain: DVKVTQSSRYLVKRTGEKVFLECVQDMDHENMFWYRQDPGLGLRLIYFSYDVKMKEKGDIPEGYSVSREKKERFSLILESASTNQTSMYLCASSLGQAQETQYFGPGTRLLVL.

The chain is built from TRBV9 and TRBJ1-4, with D hard to call. V lost 4 bases, J lost 5 bases, and 9 bases lay in between. Germline V gene lookup returns CDR1 SGDLS and CDR2 YYNGEE. The CDR3 sequence is 13 residues long. The CDR3 bases are TGTGCCAGCAGCACGTCGATGAATGAAAAACTGTTTTTT. This codes for CASSTSMNEKLFF. Drawing the rest from reference TRBV9 and TRBJ1-4, the complete variable domain is DSGVTQTPKHLITATGQRVTLRCSPRSGDLSVYWYQQSLDQGLQFLIQYYNGEERAKGNILERFSAQQFPDLHSELNLSSLELGDSALYFCASSTSMNEKLFFGSGTQLSVL.

The V and J genes are TRBV18 and TRBJ1-4; 7 nucleotides align to TRBD1. The V gene end was trimmed by 4 bases and the J gene end by 8 bases; junction bases not matched to a gene: 7. CDR1 is KGHSH and CDR2 is LQKENI in the germline V gene. The CDR3 extends over 14 amino acids. CDR3 bases: TGTGCCAGCTCACAGACAGGGAGGGGAGAAAAACTGTTTTTT. Protein sequence: CASSQTGRGEKLFF.

This chain joins TRBV19 and TRBJ1-1; tentative D call: TRBD1 (5 bases). The CDR3 extends over 14 amino acids. The V gene's germline CDR1 is LNHDA and CDR2 SQIVND (reference sequence). V shed 3 bases and J shed 1 base, with 9 bases lying between them. DNA of the CDR3: TGTGCCAGTAGTATCTCGGGGCCGAACACTGAAGCTTTCTTT. Protein sequence: CASSISGPNTEAFF.

This clone was seen only a few times. The chain joins TRBV6-2 or TRBV6-3 to TRBJ1-2; D not resolved. The CDR3 has 17 amino acids. Trimming shortened V by 6 bases and J by 0 bases, and 20 bases separated the two germline ends. The V gene's germline CDR1 is MNHEY and CDR2 SVGEGT. The CDR3 DNA reads TGTGCCAGCAGCTCCCCGAGCCGGTTTGAGGCTAACTATGGCTACACCTTC. Translated, it gives CASSSPSRFEANYGYTF.

CDR3 sequence reads: CATSDPGLAGPNEQFF. The CDR3 DNA sequence: TGTGCCACCAGTGATCCGGGACTAGCGGGGCCCAATGAGCAGTTCTTC. The chain joins TRBV24-1 to TRBJ2-1; the match to TRBD2 covers 13 bases. The germline V gene encodes CDR1 KGHDR and CDR2 SFDVKD. V dropped 3 bases and J dropped 6; count of bases not matched to a gene: 4. The CDR3 sequence is 16 residues long.

In this sample, this clone turned up once. The chain links TRBV11-1 to TRBJ1-2; D ambiguous. V was clipped by 4 bases and J by 5 bases, with 11 bases between them. The V gene's germline CDR1 is SGHAT and CDR2 FQDESV (reference sequence). This CDR3 has 13 amino acids. In DNA, the CDR3 is TGTGCCAGCAGCTCAGGACGGTGGTATGGCTACACCTTC. It encodes CASSSGRWYGYTF.

This clone was recorded once. This chain uses TRBV3-1 (or the pseudogene TRBV3-2) with TRBJ2-2, with a possible D match to TRBD1 (5 bases). V gave up 4 bases and J gave up 5 bases, with 8 bases separating them. Germline CDR1 and CDR2: LGHDT and YNNKEL (reference sequence). CDR3 length equals 13 residues. The CDR3 bases are TGTGCCAGCAGCCTCAGGGTTACCGGGGAGCTGTTTTTT. It translates to CASSLRVTGELFF.

The J gene is TRBJ2-5, the V gene TRBV18; unclear D gene. This CDR3 spans 13 amino acids. V lost 3 bases and J lost 4, with 9 bases in between. Germline CDR1 KGHSH, CDR2 LQKENI. CDR3 sequence reads: CASSPDTPETQYF. CDR3 DNA sequence: TGTGCCAGCTCACCTGACACGCCAGAGACCCAGTACTTC. Complete variable domain (other parts from reference TRBV18 and TRBJ2-5): NAGVMQNPRHLVRRRGQEARLRCSPMKGHSHVYWYRQLPEEGLKFMVYLQKENIIDESGMPKERFSAEFPKEGPSILRIQQVVRGDSAAYFCASSPDTPETQYFGPGTRLLVL.

In DNA form, the CDR3 reads TGTGCCAGCAGTGGAGACGATTCACCCCTCCACTTT. Its translation is CASSGDDSPLHF. This chain links TRBV3-1 (or the pseudogene TRBV3-2) with TRBJ1-6; D remains unclear. This CDR3 is built from 12 residues. Germline values: CDR1 LGHDT, CDR2 YNNKEL (reference sequence). Deletions cut 6 bases from V and 8 bases from J, with 8 bases between.